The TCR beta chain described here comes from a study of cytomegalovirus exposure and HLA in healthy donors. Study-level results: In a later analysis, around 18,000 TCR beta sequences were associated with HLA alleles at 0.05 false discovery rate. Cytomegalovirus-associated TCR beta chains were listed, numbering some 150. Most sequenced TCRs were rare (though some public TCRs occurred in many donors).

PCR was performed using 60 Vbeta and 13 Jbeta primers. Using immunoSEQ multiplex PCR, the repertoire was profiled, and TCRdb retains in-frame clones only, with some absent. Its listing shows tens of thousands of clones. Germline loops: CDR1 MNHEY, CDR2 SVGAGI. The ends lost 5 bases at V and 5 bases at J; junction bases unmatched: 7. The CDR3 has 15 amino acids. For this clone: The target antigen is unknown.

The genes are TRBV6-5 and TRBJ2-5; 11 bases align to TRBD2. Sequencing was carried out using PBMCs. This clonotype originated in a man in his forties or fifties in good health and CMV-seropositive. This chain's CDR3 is CASSPTSGAAETQYF. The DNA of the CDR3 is TGTGCCAGCAGTCCGACTAGCGGGGCTGCGGAGACCCAGTACTTC.